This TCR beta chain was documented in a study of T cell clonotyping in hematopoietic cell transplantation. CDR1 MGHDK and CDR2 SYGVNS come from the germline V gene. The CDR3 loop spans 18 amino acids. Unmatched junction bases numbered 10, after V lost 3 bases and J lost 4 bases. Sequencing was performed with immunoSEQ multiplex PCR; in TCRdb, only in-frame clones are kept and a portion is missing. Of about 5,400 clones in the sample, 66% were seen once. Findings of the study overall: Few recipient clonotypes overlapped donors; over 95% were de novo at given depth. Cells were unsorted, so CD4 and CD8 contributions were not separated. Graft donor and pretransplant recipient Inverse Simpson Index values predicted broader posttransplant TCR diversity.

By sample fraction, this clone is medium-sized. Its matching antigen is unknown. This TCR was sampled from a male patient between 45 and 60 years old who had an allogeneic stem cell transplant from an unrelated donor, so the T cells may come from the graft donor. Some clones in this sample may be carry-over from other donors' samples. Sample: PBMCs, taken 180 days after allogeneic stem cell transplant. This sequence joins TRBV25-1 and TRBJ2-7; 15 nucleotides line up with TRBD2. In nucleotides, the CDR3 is TGTGCCAGCAGTGATCCTTCCGGGACTAGCGGGAGGACGTACGAGCAGTACTTC. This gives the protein CASSDPSGTSGRTYEQYF.